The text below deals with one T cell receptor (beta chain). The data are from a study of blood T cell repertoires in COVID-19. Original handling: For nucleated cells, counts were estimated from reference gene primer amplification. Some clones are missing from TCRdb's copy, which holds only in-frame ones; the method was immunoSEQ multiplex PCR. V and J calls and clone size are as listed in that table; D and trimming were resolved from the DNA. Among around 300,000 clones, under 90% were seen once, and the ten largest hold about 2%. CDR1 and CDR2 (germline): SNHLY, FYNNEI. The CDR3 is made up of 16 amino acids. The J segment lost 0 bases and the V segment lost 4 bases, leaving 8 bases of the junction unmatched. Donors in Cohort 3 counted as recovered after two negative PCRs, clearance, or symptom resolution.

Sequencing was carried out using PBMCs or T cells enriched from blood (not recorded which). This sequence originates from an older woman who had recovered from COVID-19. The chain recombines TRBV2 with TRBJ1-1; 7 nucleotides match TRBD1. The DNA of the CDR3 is TGTGCCAGCAGTGTCGGACAGGACTACATGAACACTGAAGCTTTCTTT. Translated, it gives CASSVGQDYMNTEAFF.